Reported below is one T cell receptor beta chain. This specimen comes from a study of sequential checkpoint blockade in melanoma. Study as a whole: Arm A got nivolumab then ipilimumab; arm B the reverse, 1:1. Maintenance nivolumab came after either treatment sequence.

Treatment of the sample: randomized to nivolumab then ipilimumab (arm A) or the reverse (arm B). PBMC sorting kept live CD3+CD8+ cells without CD19 or CD56. Per the germline V gene, CDR1 is SGHNT and CDR2 is YENEEA. J gave up 4 bases and V 0 bases, and 1 base lay outside the gene matches. This CDR3 is built from 15 residues. Assay: immunoSEQ multiplex PCR; the TCRdb copy retains only in-frame clones and omits some. In the table there are about 28,000 clones, less than 90% of which are singletons. The chain joins TRBV11-3 to TRBJ2-1; 9 nucleotides line up with TRBD2. The clonotype originates from a human donor with melanoma. The material was CD8+ T cells sorted from blood (inferred from file names), obtained from a patient given nivolumab and ipilimumab in sequence. In DNA form, the CDR3 reads TGTGCCAGCAGCTTAGACGCGGGAGGGTACAATGAGCAGTTCTTC. This gives the protein CASSLDAGGYNEQFF.